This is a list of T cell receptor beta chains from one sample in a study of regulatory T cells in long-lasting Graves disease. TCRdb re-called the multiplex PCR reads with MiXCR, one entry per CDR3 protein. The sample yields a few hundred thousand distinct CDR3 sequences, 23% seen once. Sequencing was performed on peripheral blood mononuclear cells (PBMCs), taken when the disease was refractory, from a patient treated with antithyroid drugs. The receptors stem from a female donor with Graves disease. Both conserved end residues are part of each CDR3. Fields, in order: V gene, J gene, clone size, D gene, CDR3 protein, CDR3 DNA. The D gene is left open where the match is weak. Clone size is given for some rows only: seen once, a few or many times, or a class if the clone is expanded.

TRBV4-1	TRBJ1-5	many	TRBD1	CASSQRQGTGQPQHF	TGCGCCAGCAGCCAAAGACAGGGTACGGGTCAGCCCCAGCATTTT
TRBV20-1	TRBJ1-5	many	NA	CSAREPGTNQPQHF	TGCAGTGCTAGAGAGCCTGGGACAAATCAGCCCCAGCATTTT
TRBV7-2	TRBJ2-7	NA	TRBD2	CASSLSGKYEQYF	TGTGCCAGCAGCTTAAGCGGGAAGTACGAGCAGTACTTC
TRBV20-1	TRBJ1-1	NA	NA	CSARVAGGGTEAFF	TGCAGTGCTAGAGTTGCCGGGGGCGGCACTGAAGCTTTCTTT
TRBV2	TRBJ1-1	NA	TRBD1	CASSEEQGAMNTEAFF	TGTGCCAGCAGTGAGGAACAGGGGGCCATGAACACTGAAGCTTTCTTT
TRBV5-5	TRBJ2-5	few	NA	CASSWDIQETQYF	TGTGCCAGCAGCTGGGATATCCAAGAGACCCAGTACTTC
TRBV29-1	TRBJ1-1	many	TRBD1	CSVRQGNTEAFF	TGCAGCGTTCGACAGGGCAACACTGAAGCTTTCTTT
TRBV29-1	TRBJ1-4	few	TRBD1	CSALDRGGNEKLFF	TGCAGCGCTCTCGACAGGGGGGGGAATGAAAAACTGTTTTTT
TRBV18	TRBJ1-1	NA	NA	CASSGPGRGYTEAFF	TGTGCCAGCTCAGGCCCGGGACGGGGTTACACTGAAGCTTTCTTT
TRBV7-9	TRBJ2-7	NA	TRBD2	CASSSDSSGRAYEQYF	TGTGCCAGCAGTTCCGACTCTAGCGGGAGGGCCTACGAGCAGTACTTC
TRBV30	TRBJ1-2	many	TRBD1	CAWTGTGYGYTF	TGTGCCTGGACTGGGACAGGGTATGGCTACACCTTC
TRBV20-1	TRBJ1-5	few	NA	CSAEGWGSNQPQHF	TGCAGTGCTGAGGGATGGGGCAGCAATCAGCCCCAGCATTTT
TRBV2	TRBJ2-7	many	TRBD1	CASTQSGTGSYEQYF	TGTGCCAGCACTCAATCCGGGACAGGGTCCTACGAGCAGTACTTC
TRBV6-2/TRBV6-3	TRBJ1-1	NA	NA	CASSFLGSTEAFF	TGTGCCAGCAGTTTTCTGGGAAGCACTGAAGCTTTCTTT
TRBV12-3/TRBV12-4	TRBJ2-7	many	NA	CASSWKGSYEQYF	TGTGCCAGCAGTTGGAAGGGGTCCTACGAGCAGTACTTC
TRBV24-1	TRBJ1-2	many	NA	CATSVAQDNYGYTF	TGTGCCACCAGTGTCGCACAGGATAACTATGGCTACACCTTC
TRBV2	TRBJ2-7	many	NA	CASSEALGSSYEQYF	TGTGCCAGCAGTGAAGCGCTGGGGAGCTCCTACGAGCAGTACTTC